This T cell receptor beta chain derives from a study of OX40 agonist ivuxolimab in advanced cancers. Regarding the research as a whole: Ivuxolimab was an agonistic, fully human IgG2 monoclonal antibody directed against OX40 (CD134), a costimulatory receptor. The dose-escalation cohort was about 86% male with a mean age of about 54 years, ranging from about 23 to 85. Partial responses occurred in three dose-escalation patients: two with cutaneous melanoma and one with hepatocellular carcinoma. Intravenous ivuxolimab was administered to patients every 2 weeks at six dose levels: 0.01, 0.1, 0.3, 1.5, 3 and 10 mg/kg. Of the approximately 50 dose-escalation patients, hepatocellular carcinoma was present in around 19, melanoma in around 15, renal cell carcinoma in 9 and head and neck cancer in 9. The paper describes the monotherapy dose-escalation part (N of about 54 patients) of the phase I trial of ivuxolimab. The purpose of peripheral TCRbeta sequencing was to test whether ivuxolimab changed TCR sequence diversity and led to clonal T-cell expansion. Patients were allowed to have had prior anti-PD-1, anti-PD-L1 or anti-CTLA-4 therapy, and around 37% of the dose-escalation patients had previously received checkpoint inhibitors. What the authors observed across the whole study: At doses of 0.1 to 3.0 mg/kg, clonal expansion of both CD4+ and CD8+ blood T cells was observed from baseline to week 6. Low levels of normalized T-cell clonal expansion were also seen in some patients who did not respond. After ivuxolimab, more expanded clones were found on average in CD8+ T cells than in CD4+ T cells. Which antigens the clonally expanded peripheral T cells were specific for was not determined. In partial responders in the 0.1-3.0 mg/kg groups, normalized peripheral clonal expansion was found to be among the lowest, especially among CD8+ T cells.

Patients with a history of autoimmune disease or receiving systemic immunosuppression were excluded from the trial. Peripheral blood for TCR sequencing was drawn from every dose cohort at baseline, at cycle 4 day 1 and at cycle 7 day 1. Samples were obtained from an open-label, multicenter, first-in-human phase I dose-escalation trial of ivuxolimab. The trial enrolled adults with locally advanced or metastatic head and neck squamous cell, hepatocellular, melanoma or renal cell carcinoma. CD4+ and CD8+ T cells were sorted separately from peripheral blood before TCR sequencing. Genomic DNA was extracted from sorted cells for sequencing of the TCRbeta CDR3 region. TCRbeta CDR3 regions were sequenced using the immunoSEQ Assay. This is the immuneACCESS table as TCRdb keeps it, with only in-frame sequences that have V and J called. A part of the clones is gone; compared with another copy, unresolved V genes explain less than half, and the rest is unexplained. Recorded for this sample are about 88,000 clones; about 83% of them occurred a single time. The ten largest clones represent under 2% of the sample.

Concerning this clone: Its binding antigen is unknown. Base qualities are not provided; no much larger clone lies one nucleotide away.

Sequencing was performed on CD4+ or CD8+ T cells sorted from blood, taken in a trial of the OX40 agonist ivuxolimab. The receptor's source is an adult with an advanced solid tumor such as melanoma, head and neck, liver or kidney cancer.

The DNA is as follows: TGTGCCAGCAGCTTAGCGGGGACACGTAACAATGAGCAGTTCTTC. Its product reads: CASSLAGTRNNEQFF. The receptor chain draws on TRBV7-2 and TRBJ2-1; TRBD1 is possibly the D segment (6 matching bases). V gives up 0 bases and J gives up 5 bases, and the segment between their germline ends measures 11 bases. The germline V gene gives CDR1 as SGHTA and CDR2 as FQGNSA. The CDR3 holds 15 amino acids from the cysteine to the phenylalanine. The kept DNA is CDR3 alone, 45 bases in frame from the first base.